This T cell receptor (beta chain) was retrieved from a study of vaccination effects on CD4 cells after COVID-19 (dated 2022 in TCRdb). Describing the broader study: In the ViraFEST assay, PBMC were stimulated with viral peptide pools, and antigen-specific CD4+ T cell clonotypes were then identified by expansion using TCR sequencing. Post-vaccine samples across the study were collected a median of 72 days after the second dose, with a range of 14 to 241. A total of approximately 9 COVID-19 convalescent patients and a handful of SARS-CoV-2-naive healthy vaccine recipients were included in the full study. Cultures from other donors in the study were sequenced with the Oncomine TCR Beta short-read assay on an Illumina iSeq 100. Some 2 million PBMC per well were cultured with around 10 ug/ml peptides in IMDM containing 5% human AB serum, about 10 IU/ml IL-2 and gentamicin. SARS-CoV-2 spike-specific CD4+ TCR repertoires were compared before and after mRNA vaccination in COVID-19 convalescent patients and in infection-naive vaccine recipients. The full study reports these points: Both infection-induced and vaccine-induced clones contracted markedly at late post-vaccination timepoints, which is consistent with waning T cell responses. Among healthy vaccine recipients, nearly all vaccine-induced clones were SARS-CoV-2 mono-reactive, and just 1 of 255 was cross-reactive with common cold coronaviruses. The study was limited by a small number of convalescent patients, and early post-infection timepoints were lacking.

After around ten days of culture, CD4+ T cells were isolated with the EasySep CD4+ T cell isolation kit. Participants received two doses of either the BNT162b2 or the mRNA-1273 mRNA SARS-CoV-2 vaccine. Negative nucleocapsid antibody results before and after vaccination confirmed that the healthy vaccine recipients had no prior SARS-CoV-2 infection. Half of the culture medium was replaced with fresh IL-2-containing medium on days 3 and 7. Each peptide stimulation condition was cultured in triplicate wells unless otherwise noted. PBMC were separated from whole blood using Ficoll-Paque Plus gradient centrifugation and were then either cryopreserved at -140C or used fresh. The QIAamp micro DNA kit was used to extract genomic DNA from the cultured CD4+ T cells. The library was built by means of the immunoSEQ multiplex PCR assay. DNA from the cultured and isolated CD4+ T cells underwent TCR beta CDR3 sequencing. In the source study's methods: The analysis removed non-productive TCR sequences, trimmed reads to the CDR3 region, and retained only CDR3s that were 7 or more amino acids long. The MANAFEST web app was used to identify antigen-specific clonotypes by comparing expansion in peptide wells with expansion in reference cultures. To be called positive, a clone needed expansion at FDR<0.05 compared with the reference and with all other wells, an odds ratio greater than 5, and a frequency greater than 0.1% in two replicate wells. A clonotype was defined as cross-reactive if the clonotype was significantly expanded both in SARS-CoV-2 spike wells and in at least one common cold coronavirus spike condition. CDR3 similarity was assessed by Levenshtein distance with the stringdist R package, and unrooted trees were built with ape in R 3.6.1. This immuneACCESS table, as held by TCRdb, lists in-frame sequences with V and J called but not all clones. Of the missing ones, under half trace to an unresolved V gene in checked studies; the others have no known cause. Clone size and the V and J calls come from that table; the DNA yielded D and trimming. This sample gives under 55,000 clones in total; under 80% of them show up just once. The ten most abundant clones make up about 7% of the sample.

In its sample, this clone was seen a few times. Its antigen specificity is not known. No base quality information exists; no much larger clone differs at one position. The CDR3 covers 12 residues, taking in both the cysteine and the phenylalanine. Of the read, only the CDR3 DNA is kept; its 36 bases are in frame from base 1. Looking up the germline V gene yields CDR1 SNHLY and CDR2 FYNNEI. V is shortened by 4 bases, J by 7 bases, and the region joining them spans 8 bases. The TCR sequence derives from a human donor who received a COVID-19 vaccine. This receptor chain uses TRBV2 and TRBJ1-3; no D gene call is confident. Here the sequenced sample was CD4+ T cells from PBMCs cultured without peptide, taken after COVID-19 vaccination. The encoded CDR3 is CASSGRLNTIYF. The nucleotide sequence reads as follows: TGTGCCAGCAGTGGTAGGCTCAACACCATATATTTT.